This T cell receptor (beta chain) comes out of a study of shared T cell receptors in the human thymus. CDR3 length equals 14 residues. Trimming removed 4 bases from V and 9 bases from J; junction bases left unmatched: 8. Germline values: CDR1 SGHTA, CDR2 FQGNSA. Measured with immunoSEQ multiplex PCR; TCRdb has only the in-frame clones, and not every one. The table includes 650,000 to 950,000 clones, 80% to 90% detected once. This same sample was also part of a study on human thymus T cells. From that study: A high degree of thymic repertoire overlap among unrelated individuals was reported in related research.

The chain carries TRBV7-2 and TRBJ2-1; TRBD2 agrees at 8 bases. The clonotype was recovered from a girl younger than two with a congenital heart defect. Sequences were obtained from thymocytes. The CDR3 bases are TGTGCCAGCAGCTCTCGGGGGGGCGGTTTTGAGCAGTTCTTC. Its protein is CASSSRGGGFEQFF.